One sample yielded the 8 T cell receptor beta chains listed below, sequenced in a study of T cells in Graves' hyperthyroidism and ophthalmopathy. TCR beta CDR3 region amplification was performed from RNA transcripts. The HTBI primer set was used in a first-round RT-PCR of the TCR CDR3. TCRdb reprocessed the multiplex PCR reads via MiXCR and lists one record per CDR3 protein. The data contain over 450,000 distinct CDR3 sequences, about 15% of them seen just once; the ten biggest clones take up 17%. The sample comprised blood. The receptors here all came from a woman aged 18-29 years with Graves' ophthalmopathy.

The rearrangement links TRBV19 to TRBJ1-1, with D uncertain. Per the germline V gene, CDR1 is LNHDA and CDR2 is SQIVND (reference sequence). This CDR3 contains 15 residues. Trimming shortened V by 7 bases and J by 1 base, and 16 bases separated the two germline ends. CDR3 region: CASIFVWDQNTEAFF. The CDR3 DNA follows: TGTGCCAGTATATTCGTGTGGGATCAGAACACTGAAGCTTTCTTT. Full variable domain (rest looked up from reference TRBV19 and TRBJ1-1): DGGITQSPKYLFRKEGQNVTLSCEQNLNHDAMYWYRQDPGQGLRLIYYSQIVNDFQKGDIAEGYSVSREKKESFPLTVTSAQKNPTAFYLCASIFVWDQNTEAFFGQGTRLTVV.

This clonotype was found many times. The chain carries TRBV30 and TRBJ2-7, with 7 bases lining up with TRBD2. Germline assignment: CDR1 GTSNPN and CDR2 SVGIG (reference sequence). This CDR3 is built from 13 residues. V dropped 0 bases and J dropped 5; count of bases not matched to a gene: 4. CDR3 in amino acids: CAWSVGGINEQYF. CDR3 sequence (DNA): TGTGCCTGGAGTGTGGGGGGGATCAACGAGCAGTACTTC.

The chain carries TRBV15 and TRBJ1-3; a weak D match, TRBD1 (5 bases). CDR3 length: 17 residues. From germline, CDR1 is LNHNV and CDR2 YYDKDF (reference sequence). Trimming removed 3 bases from V and 2 bases from J, with 17 bases in between. The CDR3 loop reads CATSRIGGGRTGNTIYF. The CDR3 DNA reads TGTGCCACCAGCAGGATTGGGGGGGGACGCACTGGAAACACCATATATTTT.

At least ten counts were recorded for this clonotype. V and J are TRBV28 and TRBJ2-1; no clear D. CDR1 is MDHEN, CDR2 SYDVKM, per germline. This CDR3 region has 13 residues. V gave up 7 bases and J gave up 4 bases, with 11 bases separating them. Written as DNA, the CDR3 is TGTGCCAGCAAGTCACACCTATACAATGAGCAGTTCTTC. This translates into CASKSHLYNEQFF.

The V call is TRBV20-1, the J call TRBJ1-1, with D possibly TRBD1 on 6 matching bases. The CDR3 is 17 amino acids. The germline V and J ends were trimmed by 6 bases and 0 bases, with 23 bases remaining between them. Germline CDR1 and CDR2: DFQATT and SNEGSKA (reference sequence). The CDR3 DNA is TGCAGTGCCATCACCCTCCCAGGGGAACTATTGAACACTGAAGCTTTCTTT. As protein: CSAITLPGELLNTEAFF.

Remarks on this clonotype: The junction shows a germline mismatch at one end, possibly a read error. The chain carries TRBV27 and TRBJ2-5; perhaps TRBD2 as D (5 bases). The CDR3 has 14 amino acids. Germline CDR1 and CDR2: MNHEY and SMNVEV (reference sequence). CDR3 in amino acids: CAGSFVGDEETQYF. CDR3 coding DNA: TGTGCCGGCAGTTTCGTGGGAGATGAAGAGACCCAGTACTTC.

The table lists this clonotype with many counts. The chain combines TRBV13 with TRBJ2-5; no firm D call. The V gene's germline CDR1 is PRHDT and CDR2 FYEKMQ (reference sequence). The CDR3 length is 14 residues. Trimming cost V 2 bases and J 1 base, with 8 bases left between them. The CDR3 nucleotides are TGTGCCAGCAGCTTAATCGACCGCCAAGAGACCCAGTACTTC. Translating it yields CASSLIDRQETQYF.

This clonotype was seen at least ten times. This chain joins TRBV25-1 and TRBJ2-5; D call uncertain. The CDR3 loop spans 11 amino acids. Trimming took 0 bases from V and 7 from J, leaving 3 bases between them. From germline, CDR1 is MGHDK and CDR2 SYGVNS. The CDR3 nucleotides are TGTGCCAGCAGTGAATATGCGACCCAGTACTTC. It is translated as CASSEYATQYF.